The 31 T cell receptor beta chains below were found in one sample sequenced in a study of CD8 T cells in Susac syndrome. RNA totalling roughly 0.45 to 1 ug underwent reverse transcription with random hexamers. TCRdb processed the immunoSEQ multiplex PCR reads anew with MiXCR; each CDR3 protein has one entry. This table holds about 200,000 distinct CDR3 sequences, around 95% found once. The sample consisted of CD4+ T cells from PBMCs. Source of these receptors: a human donor in good health.

This clonotype was found once. The chain links TRBV7-8 to TRBJ2-5; D not certain. The V gene's germline CDR1 is SGHVS and CDR2 FQNEAQ. Trimming pared 6 bases from V and 0 bases from J, leaving 8 bases between. This CDR3 region has 13 residues. The DNA for the CDR3 is TGTGCCAGCAGGAACGTCAACCAAGAGACCCAGTACTTC. This sequence encodes CASRNVNQETQYF.

This sequence joins TRBV30 and TRBJ1-1, with D maybe TRBD1 (5 bases). V gave up 3 bases and J gave up 6 bases, with 11 bases separating them. Per the germline V gene, CDR1 is GTSNPN and CDR2 is SVGIG (reference sequence). The CDR3 is 12 amino acids. The CDR3 region has the DNA TGTGCCTGGAGCCCTCGGGGCGCTGAAGCTTTCTTT. Protein product: CAWSPRGAEAFF.

The chain recombines TRBV12-3 or TRBV12-4 with TRBJ2-3; TRBD2 agrees at 7 bases. CDR3 length equals 16 residues. With V trimmed by 6 bases and J by 4 bases, 13 bases remained unmatched. The CDR3 loop reads CASSGNLGEGADTQYF. In DNA form, the CDR3 reads TGTGCCAGCAGCGGAAACCTCGGGGAGGGCGCAGATACGCAGTATTTT.

The chain uses TRBV7-9 and TRBJ2-1; 12 bases fit TRBD2. Germline V gene lookup returns CDR1 SEHNR and CDR2 FQNEAQ (reference sequence). The CDR3 covers 15 residues. V lost 5 bases to trimming and J lost 6 bases; unmatched junction nucleotides: 5. CDR3 loop: CASSHTSGRRNEQFF. The CDR3 DNA reads as TGTGCCAGCAGCCATACTAGCGGGAGGCGCAATGAGCAGTTCTTC.

The V gene is TRBV29-1, the J gene TRBJ2-3, with D tentatively TRBD2 (7 bases). This CDR3 contains 14 residues. Deletions cut 2 bases from V and 4 bases from J, with 13 bases between. Germline V gene sequence: CDR1 SQVTM, CDR2 ANQGSEA. In nucleotides, the CDR3 is TGCAGCGTTGAAAGTCAAGGGGGGGCAGATACGCAGTATTTT. This gives the protein CSVESQGGADTQYF.

The genes are TRBV24-1 and TRBJ1-5; D uncertain. V lost 5 bases and J 7 bases, leaving 14 bases between the germline ends. The CDR3 totals 14 residues. Germline loops: CDR1 KGHDR, CDR2 SFDVKD. The CDR3 loop is CATSGAATGQPQHF. The CDR3 DNA reads as TGTGCCACCAGTGGGGCAGCGACGGGGCAGCCCCAGCATTTT.

This rearrangement joins TRBV30 to TRBJ2-3; D unclear. In germline, CDR1 is GTSNPN, CDR2 SVGIG (reference sequence). CDR3 length: 12 amino acids. V lost 0 bases and J lost 7, with 8 bases in between. CDR3 in amino acids: CAWSVSVYTQYF. CDR3 sequence (DNA): TGTGCCTGGAGTGTATCGGTCTATACGCAGTATTTT.

This clonotype occurred once. This sequence joins TRBV7-2 and TRBJ2-7; perhaps D is TRBD1 or TRBD2 (5 bases each). The CDR3 loop spans 12 amino acids. Germline V gene sequence: CDR1 SGHTA, CDR2 FQGNSA. Trimming shortened V by 5 bases and J by 6 bases, and 11 bases separated the two germline ends. CDR3 in amino acids: CASSRPGAEQYV. In DNA, the CDR3 is TGTGCCAGCAGCCGGCCCGGGGCCGAGCAGTACGTC.

V gene TRBV30 combines with J gene TRBJ2-1; D possibly corresponds to TRBD2 (5 bases). CDR3 length equals 13 residues. Germline V gene data show CDR1 as GTSNPN and CDR2 as SVGIG (reference sequence). The germline V and J ends were trimmed by 0 bases and 5 bases, with 8 bases remaining between them. The CDR3 region has the DNA TGTGCCTGGAGTGTCGCTAGCCACAATGAGCAGTTCTTC. It specifies CAWSVASHNEQFF.

The chain joins TRBV28 to TRBJ2-4; D call uncertain. The CDR3 runs to 14 residues. Germline CDR1 and CDR2: MDHEN and SYDVKM. V lost 6 bases and J 8 bases, leaving 17 bases between the germline ends. The CDR3 region is CASRDYGLHDIQYF. CDR3 coding DNA: TGTGCCAGCAGGGATTACGGTCTTCACGACATTCAGTACTTC.

The chain links TRBV3-1 to TRBJ2-3; D remains ambiguous. The CDR3 is 15 residues long. CDR1 and CDR2 from the germline V gene are LGHDT and YNNKEL (reference sequence). The germline V and J ends were trimmed by 4 bases and 0 bases, with 11 bases remaining between them. The CDR3 here is CASSRRSTSTDTQYF. CDR3 DNA sequence: TGTGCCAGCAGCCGACGGTCCACTAGCACAGATACGCAGTATTTT.

This clonotype was picked up one time. The chain is built from TRBV12-3 or TRBV12-4 and TRBJ1-6; D not resolved. Trimming removed 1 base at V and 7 bases at J, with 5 bases between. The CDR3 runs to 13 residues. The CDR3 nucleotides read TGTGCCAGCAGTTTAGTGGTAAATTCACCCCTCCACTTT. Residues: CASSLVVNSPLHF.

V is TRBV4-1 and J is TRBJ2-7; TRBD1 matches 9 bases. With 5 bases clipped from V and 3 bases from J, the junction kept 5 bases outside the gene matches. This CDR3 is built from 14 residues. CDR1 is MGHRA and CDR2 is YSYEKL in the germline V gene. As DNA, the CDR3 is TGCGCCAGCAGCACCGGGACAGGGAGCTACGAGCAGTACGTC. Translated, it gives CASSTGTGSYEQYV.

The genes are TRBV12-3 or TRBV12-4 and TRBJ1-1; D uncertain. The V end was cut by 5 bases, the J end by 4 bases, with 11 bases between. The length of the CDR3 is 13 residues. CDR3: CASSPVRSTEAFF. The CDR3 bases are TGTGCCAGCAGTCCTGTGAGGAGCACTGAAGCTTTCTTT.

J is TRBJ1-2 and V is TRBV7-2, with D possibly being TRBD1 (5 bases). The CDR3 is made up of 16 amino acids. V was cut by 0 bases and J by 4 bases, with 15 bases left in between. CDR1 and CDR2 (germline): SGHTA, FQGNSA. The DNA for the CDR3 is TGTGCCAGCAGCTTAGCGCCGGGGACGGTTCCCTATGGCTACACCTTC. This translates into CASSLAPGTVPYGYTF. Complete variable domain (other parts from reference TRBV7-2 and TRBJ1-2): GAGVSQSPSNKVTEKGKDVELRCDPISGHTALYWYRQSLGQGLEFLIYFQGNSAPDKSGLPSDRFSAERTGGSVSTLTIQRTQQEDSAVYLCASSLAPGTVPYGYTFGSGTRLTVV.

This chain links TRBV4-1 with TRBJ1-1, with no clear D. Germline V gene data show CDR1 as MGHRA and CDR2 as YSYEKL. Trimming cost V 1 base and J 4 bases, with 10 bases left between them. The length of the CDR3 is 14 residues. DNA of the CDR3: TGCGCCAGCAGCCAAGCTACCCGAGGCACTGAAGCTTTCTTT. Its protein product is CASSQATRGTEAFF.

The chain recombines TRBV9 with TRBJ1-1, with D hard to call. The CDR3 sequence is 13 residues long. Per the germline V gene, CDR1 is SGDLS and CDR2 is YYNGEE. V was pared by 0 bases and J by 4 bases, with 7 bases between. The CDR3 bases are TGTGCCAGCAGCGTAGTTGAAGGCACTGAAGCTTTCTTT. Its translation is CASSVVEGTEAFF.

The chain recombines TRBV12-3 or TRBV12-4 with TRBJ1-6; D is possibly TRBD1 (6 bases). The CDR3 sequence is 13 residues long. The V end lost 6 bases, the J end lost 9 bases, and 12 bases lay between the germline ends. CDR3 DNA sequence: TGTGCCAGCAGGCCCGTACAGGGTTCACCCCTCCACTTT. Its translation is CASRPVQGSPLHF.

The rearrangement joins TRBV27 to TRBJ2-7, with TRBD2 as a possible D gene (5 bases). CDR3 length: 14 residues. CDR1 is MNHEY and CDR2 is SMNVEV in the germline V gene (reference sequence). Deletions cut 8 bases from V and 2 bases from J, with 16 bases between. CDR3 nucleotides: TGTGCCAGCCGGGATGCTGACGGTACCTACGAGCAGTACGTC. This gives the protein CASRDADGTYEQYV.

This sequence joins TRBV28 and TRBJ2-3, with D maybe TRBD2 (5 bases). Germline V gene sequence: CDR1 MDHEN, CDR2 SYDVKM. CDR3 size: 15 residues. V was pared by 8 bases and J by 4 bases, with 19 bases between. CDR3: CASGPPGIRADTQYF. CDR3 nucleotide sequence: TGTGCCAGCGGGCCCCCGGGGATACGGGCAGATACGCAGTATTTT.

The genes are TRBV11-2 and TRBJ2-7; no definite D call. Germline V gene lookup returns CDR1 SGHAT and CDR2 FQNNGV. Trimming stripped 1 base from V and 3 bases from J, with 4 bases between. This CDR3 is 12 amino acids long. In DNA form, the CDR3 reads TGTGCCAGCAGCTTAGCAGACTACGAGCAGTACGTC. This sequence encodes CASSLADYEQYV.

The chain is built from TRBV18 and TRBJ2-3; D may match TRBD1 or TRBD2 (5 bases each). V lost 2 bases, J lost 3 bases, and 12 bases lay in between. The germline gives CDR1 KGHSH, CDR2 LQKENI. The CDR3 length is 15 residues. This CDR3 reads CASSPGAGGTDTQYF. As DNA, the CDR3 is TGTGCCAGCTCACCAGGGGCTGGGGGAACAGATACGCAGTATTTT.

The chain uses TRBV20-1 and TRBJ1-1; maybe TRBD1 (6 bases). Germline V gene data show CDR1 as DFQATT and CDR2 as SNEGSKA (reference sequence). Trimming removed 3 bases from V and 1 base from J, with 21 bases in between. This CDR3 region has 17 residues. This CDR3 reads CSARYLNPGAPNTEAFF. Written as DNA, the CDR3 is TGCAGTGCTAGGTACCTCAACCCAGGGGCGCCGAACACTGAAGCTTTCTTT.

V gene TRBV28 combines with J gene TRBJ2-4, with 12 bases that match TRBD2. The junction had 11 bases not matched to a gene; V was cut back by 7 bases and J by 7 bases. The CDR3 sequence is 16 residues long. Germline V lookup: CDR1 MDHEN, CDR2 SYDVKM. CDR3 residues: CASIPASGRARNIQYF. CDR3 in DNA: TGTGCCAGCATCCCGGCTAGCGGGAGGGCCCGGAACATTCAGTACTTC. Variable domain in full (rest from reference TRBV28 and TRBJ2-4): DVKVTQSSRYLVKRTGEKVFLECVQDMDHENMFWYRQDPGLGLRLIYFSYDVKMKEKGDIPEGYSVSREKKERFSLILESASTNQTSMYLCASIPASGRARNIQYFGAGTRLSVL.

V usage is TRBV27 and J usage is TRBJ2-3, with D possibly being TRBD1 or TRBD2 (7 bases each). Germline V CDR1 and CDR2: MNHEY, SMNVEV (reference sequence). The CDR3 extends over 16 amino acids. The V end lost 5 bases, the J end lost 5 bases, and 20 bases lay between the germline ends. CDR3 in DNA: TGTGCCAGCAGTGGTATTAAAGGCAGGGGGGGAGATACGCAGTATTTT. It encodes CASSGIKGRGGDTQYF.

This clonotype has a single count. The chain employs TRBV27 and TRBJ2-1; 7 bases align to TRBD1. The CDR3 sequence is 15 residues long. Germline loops: CDR1 MNHEY, CDR2 SMNVEV (reference sequence). J gave up 0 bases and V 7 bases, and 6 bases lay outside the gene matches. CDR3 amino acids: CASTTDRSSYNEQFF. CDR3 nucleotides: TGTGCCAGCACCACGGACAGGAGCTCCTACAATGAGCAGTTCTTC.

The chain uses TRBV29-1 and TRBJ1-5; D not resolved. This CDR3 is 14 amino acids long. V was cut by 5 bases and J by 2 bases, with 13 bases left in between. Germline V gene lookup returns CDR1 SQVTM and CDR2 ANQGSEA. The CDR3 spells CSVTTPAGNQPQHF. The CDR3 bases are TGCAGCGTTACCACCCCGGCGGGCAATCAGCCCCAGCATTTT.

The J gene is TRBJ2-1, the V gene TRBV18; tentatively, D is TRBD1 (5 bases). Germline V gene data show CDR1 as KGHSH and CDR2 as LQKENI. This CDR3 is built from 17 residues. V gave up 3 bases and J gave up 7 bases, with 22 bases separating them. CDR3 region: CASSPNEVQGRSNEQFF. As DNA, the CDR3 is TGTGCCAGCTCACCTAACGAGGTCCAGGGCAGGTCGAATGAGCAGTTCTTC.

The genes are TRBV10-3 and TRBJ1-6; D unresolved. V lost 5 bases, J lost 8 bases, and 7 bases lay in between. Germline V gene sequence: CDR1 ENHRY, CDR2 SYGVKD. The CDR3 is made up of 12 amino acids. The DNA of the CDR3 is TGTGCCATCAGTTCCCGCGATTCACCCCTCCACTTT. Amino acids: CAISSRDSPLHF.

This chain links TRBV7-2 with TRBJ2-5; D is unclear. Trimming removed 5 bases at V and 4 bases at J, with 14 bases between. This CDR3 has 14 residues. The germline V gene encodes CDR1 SGHTA and CDR2 FQGNSA. CDR3: CASSPDGLLETQYF. CDR3 DNA: TGTGCCAGCAGCCCAGACGGGCTTTTAGAGACCCAGTACTTC.

The gene calls are TRBV24-1 and TRBJ1-2; TRBD1 aligns across 8 bases. The V gene's germline CDR1 is KGHDR and CDR2 SFDVKD. Trimming cost V 7 bases and J 7 bases; bases outside gene matches: 1. The CDR3 is 11 residues long. The CDR3 DNA sequence: TGTGCCACCAGCGGACAGGGTGGCTACACCTTC. It codes for CATSGQGGYTF.